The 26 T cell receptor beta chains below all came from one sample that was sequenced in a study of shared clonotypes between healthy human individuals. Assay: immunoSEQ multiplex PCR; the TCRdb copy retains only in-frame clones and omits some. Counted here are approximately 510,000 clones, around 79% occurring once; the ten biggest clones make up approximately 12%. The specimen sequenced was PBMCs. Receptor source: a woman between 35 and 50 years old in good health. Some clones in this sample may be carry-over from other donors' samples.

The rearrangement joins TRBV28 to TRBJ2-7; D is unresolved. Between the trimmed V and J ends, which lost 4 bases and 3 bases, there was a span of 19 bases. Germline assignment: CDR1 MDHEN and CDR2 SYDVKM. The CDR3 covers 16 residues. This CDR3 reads CASSSPSVFQGYEQYF. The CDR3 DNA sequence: TGTGCCAGCAGTTCCCCTTCGGTGTTTCAAGGCTACGAGCAGTACTTC.

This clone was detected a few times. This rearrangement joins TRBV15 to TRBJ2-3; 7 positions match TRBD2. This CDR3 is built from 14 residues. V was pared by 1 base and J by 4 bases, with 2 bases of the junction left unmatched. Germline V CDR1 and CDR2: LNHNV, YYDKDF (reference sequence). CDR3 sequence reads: CATSRGLAADTQYF. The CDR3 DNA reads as TGTGCCACCAGCAGAGGACTAGCTGCAGATACGCAGTATTTT.

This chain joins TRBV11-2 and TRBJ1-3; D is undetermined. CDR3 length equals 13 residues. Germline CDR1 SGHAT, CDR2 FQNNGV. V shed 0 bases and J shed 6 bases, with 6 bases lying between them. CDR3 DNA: TGTGCCAGCAGCTTAGATGGTGTAAACACCATATATTTT. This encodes CASSLDGVNTIYF.

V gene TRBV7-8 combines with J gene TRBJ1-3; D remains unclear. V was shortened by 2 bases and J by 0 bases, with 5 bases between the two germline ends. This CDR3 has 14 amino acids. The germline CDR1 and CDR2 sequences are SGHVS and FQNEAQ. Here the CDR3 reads CASSLRISGNTIYF. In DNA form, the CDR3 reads TGTGCCAGCAGCTTAAGGATCTCTGGAAACACCATATATTTT. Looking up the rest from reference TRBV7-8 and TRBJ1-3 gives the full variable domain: GAGVSQSPRYKVAKRGQDVALRCDPISGHVSLFWYQQALGQGPEFLTYFQNEAQLDKSGLPSDRFFAERPEGSVSTLKIQRTQQEDSAVYLCASSLRISGNTIYFGEGSWLTVV.

The CDR3 reads CASSPTSSNEQFF. The DNA for the CDR3 is TGTGCCAGCTCACCGACTAGCAGCAATGAGCAGTTCTTC. The chain combines TRBV18 with TRBJ2-1; TRBD2 matches 7 bases. The CDR3 contains 13 residues. After removal of 3 bases from V and 6 bases from J, the junction contained 2 bases not matched to a gene. CDR1 is KGHSH, CDR2 LQKENI, per germline.

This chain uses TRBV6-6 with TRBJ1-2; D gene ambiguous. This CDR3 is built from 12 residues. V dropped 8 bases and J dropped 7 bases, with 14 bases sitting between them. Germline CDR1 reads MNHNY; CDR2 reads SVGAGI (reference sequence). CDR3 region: CASGPEGGGYTF. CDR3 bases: TGTGCCAGCGGGCCTGAGGGAGGTGGCTACACCTTC.

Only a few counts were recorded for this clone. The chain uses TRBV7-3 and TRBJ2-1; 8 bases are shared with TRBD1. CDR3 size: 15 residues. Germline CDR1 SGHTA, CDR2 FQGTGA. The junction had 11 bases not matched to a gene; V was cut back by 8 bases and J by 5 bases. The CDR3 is CASSRPGQANNEQFF. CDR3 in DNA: TGTGCCAGCTCTCGTCCGGGACAGGCAAACAATGAGCAGTTCTTC.

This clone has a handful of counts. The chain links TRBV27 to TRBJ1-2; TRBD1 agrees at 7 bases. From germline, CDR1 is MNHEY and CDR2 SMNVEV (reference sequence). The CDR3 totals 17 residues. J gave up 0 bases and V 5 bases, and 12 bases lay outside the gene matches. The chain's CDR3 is CASSPSRDRVANYGYTF. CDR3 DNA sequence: TGTGCCAGCAGTCCGTCCCGGGACAGAGTTGCTAACTATGGCTACACCTTC.

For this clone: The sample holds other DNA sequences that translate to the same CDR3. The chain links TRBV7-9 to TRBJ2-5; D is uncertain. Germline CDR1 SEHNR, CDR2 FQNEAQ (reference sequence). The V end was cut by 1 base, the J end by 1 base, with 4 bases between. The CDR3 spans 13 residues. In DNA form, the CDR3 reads TGTGCCAGCAGCTTAGTTAGCCAAGAGACCCAGTACTTC. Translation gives CASSLVSQETQYF. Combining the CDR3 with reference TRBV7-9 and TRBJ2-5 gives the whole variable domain DTGVSQNPRHKITKRGQNVTFRCDPISEHNRLYWYRQTLGQGPEFLTYFQNEAQLEKSRLLSDRFSAERPKGSFSTLEIQRTEQGDSAMYLCASSLVSQETQYFGPGTRLLVL.

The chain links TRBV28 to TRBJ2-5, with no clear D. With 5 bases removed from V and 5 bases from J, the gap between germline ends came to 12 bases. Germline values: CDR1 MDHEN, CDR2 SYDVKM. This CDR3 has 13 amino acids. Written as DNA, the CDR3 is TGTGCCAGCAGTCGAGTAGGGCGGGAGACCCAGTACTTC. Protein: CASSRVGRETQYF.

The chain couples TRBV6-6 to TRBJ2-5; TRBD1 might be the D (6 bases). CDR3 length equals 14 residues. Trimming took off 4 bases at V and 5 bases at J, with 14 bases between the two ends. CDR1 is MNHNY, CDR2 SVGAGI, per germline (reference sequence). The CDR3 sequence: CASSFTGFGETQYF. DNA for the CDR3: TGTGCCAGCAGTTTTACAGGGTTTGGTGAGACCCAGTACTTC.

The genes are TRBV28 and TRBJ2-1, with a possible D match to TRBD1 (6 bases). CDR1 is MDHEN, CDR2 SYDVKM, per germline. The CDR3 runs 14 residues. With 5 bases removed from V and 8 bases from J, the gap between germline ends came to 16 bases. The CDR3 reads CASSVTGLVDEQFF. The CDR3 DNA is TGTGCCAGCAGTGTGACAGGTTTGGTCGATGAGCAGTTCTTC.

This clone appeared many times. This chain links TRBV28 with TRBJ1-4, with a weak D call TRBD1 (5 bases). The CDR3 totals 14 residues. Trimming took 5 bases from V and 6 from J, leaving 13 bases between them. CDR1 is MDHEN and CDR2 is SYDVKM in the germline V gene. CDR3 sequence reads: CASSGRDLDEKLFF. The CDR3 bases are TGTGCCAGCAGTGGCCGGGACTTAGATGAAAAACTGTTTTTT.

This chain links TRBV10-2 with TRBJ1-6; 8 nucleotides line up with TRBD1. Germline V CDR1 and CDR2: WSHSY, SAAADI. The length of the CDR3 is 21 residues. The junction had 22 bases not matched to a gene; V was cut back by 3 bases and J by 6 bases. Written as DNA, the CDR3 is TGCGCCAGCAGTGACGTCCTGGGGGGCTGGGACAGGAGTTGGGTTAATTCACCCCTCCACTTT. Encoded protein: CASSDVLGGWDRSWVNSPLHF.

CDR3 nucleotides: TGCGCCAGCAGCTTGTCTAGCGGCTACAATGAGCAGTTCTTC. Amino acids: CASSLSSGYNEQFF. The chain recombines TRBV5-1 with TRBJ2-1, with 7 nucleotides matching TRBD2. CDR1 SGHRS and CDR2 YFSETQ come from the germline V gene. Germline trimming cut 1 base from V and 3 bases from J; bases unmatched to any gene: 1. The CDR3 runs to 14 residues.

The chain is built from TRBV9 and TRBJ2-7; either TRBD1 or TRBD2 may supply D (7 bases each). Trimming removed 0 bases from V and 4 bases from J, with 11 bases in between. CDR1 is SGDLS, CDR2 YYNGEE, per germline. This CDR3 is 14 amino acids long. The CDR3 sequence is CASSVAQGGYEQYF. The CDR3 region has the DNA TGTGCCAGCAGCGTAGCCCAGGGGGGGTACGAGCAGTACTTC.

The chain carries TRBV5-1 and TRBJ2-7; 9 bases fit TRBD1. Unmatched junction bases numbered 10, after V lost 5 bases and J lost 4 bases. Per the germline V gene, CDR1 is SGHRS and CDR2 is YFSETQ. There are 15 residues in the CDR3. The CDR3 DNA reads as TGCGCCAGCAGGGACAGGGGACCGCCGGCTTACGAGCAGTACTTC. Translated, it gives CASRDRGPPAYEQYF.

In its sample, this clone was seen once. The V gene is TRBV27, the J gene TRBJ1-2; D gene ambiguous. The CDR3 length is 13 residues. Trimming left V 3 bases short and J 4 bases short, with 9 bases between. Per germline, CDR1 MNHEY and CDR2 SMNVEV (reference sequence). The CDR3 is CASSFSVGYGYTF. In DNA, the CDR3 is TGTGCCAGCAGTTTTTCCGTTGGCTATGGCTACACCTTC.

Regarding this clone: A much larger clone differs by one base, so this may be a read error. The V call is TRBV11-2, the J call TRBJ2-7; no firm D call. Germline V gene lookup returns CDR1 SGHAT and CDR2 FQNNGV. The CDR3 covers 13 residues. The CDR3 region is CASSLNPGVERYF. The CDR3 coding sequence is TGTGCCAGCAGCTTAAATCCGGGCGTCGAGCGGTACTTC.

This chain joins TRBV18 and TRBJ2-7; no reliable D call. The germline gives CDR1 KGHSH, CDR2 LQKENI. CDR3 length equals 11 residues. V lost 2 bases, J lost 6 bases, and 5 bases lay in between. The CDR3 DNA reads TGTGCCAGCTCACCAGGGGTCGAGCAGTACTTC. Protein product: CASSPGVEQYF.

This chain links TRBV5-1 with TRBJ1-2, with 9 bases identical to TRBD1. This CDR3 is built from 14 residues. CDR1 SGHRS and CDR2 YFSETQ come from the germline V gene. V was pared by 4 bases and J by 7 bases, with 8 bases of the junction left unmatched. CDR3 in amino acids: CASSERQGGGGYTF. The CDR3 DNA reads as TGCGCCAGCAGCGAACGACAGGGGGGCGGTGGCTACACCTTC.

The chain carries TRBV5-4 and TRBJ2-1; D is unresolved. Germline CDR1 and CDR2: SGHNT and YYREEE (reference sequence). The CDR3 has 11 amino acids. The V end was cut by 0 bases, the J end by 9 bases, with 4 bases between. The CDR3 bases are TGTGCCAGCAGCTTGGGCAGTGAGCAGTTCTTC. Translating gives CASSLGSEQFF.

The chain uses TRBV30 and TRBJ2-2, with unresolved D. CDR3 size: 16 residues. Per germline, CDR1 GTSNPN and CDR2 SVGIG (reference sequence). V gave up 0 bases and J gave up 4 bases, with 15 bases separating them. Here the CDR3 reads CAWSVPVGYPTGELFF. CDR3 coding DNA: TGTGCCTGGAGTGTACCGGTCGGCTACCCCACCGGGGAGCTGTTTTTT.

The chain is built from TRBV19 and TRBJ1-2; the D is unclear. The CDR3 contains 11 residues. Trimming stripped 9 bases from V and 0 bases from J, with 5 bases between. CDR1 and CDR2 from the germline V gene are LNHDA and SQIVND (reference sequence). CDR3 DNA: TGTGCCAGCAGAGCTAACTATGGCTACACCTTC. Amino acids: CASRANYGYTF.

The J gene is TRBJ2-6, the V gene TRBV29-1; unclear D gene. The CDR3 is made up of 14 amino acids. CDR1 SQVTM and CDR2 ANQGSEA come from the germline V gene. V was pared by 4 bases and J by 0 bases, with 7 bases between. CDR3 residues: CSVGNYSGANVLTF. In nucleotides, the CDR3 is TGCAGCGTTGGGAACTACTCTGGGGCCAACGTCCTGACTTTC.

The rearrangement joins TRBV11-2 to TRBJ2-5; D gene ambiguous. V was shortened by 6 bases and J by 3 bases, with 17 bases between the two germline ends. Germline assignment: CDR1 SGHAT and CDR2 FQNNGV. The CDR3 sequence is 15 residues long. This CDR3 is CASRFGSVWEETQYF. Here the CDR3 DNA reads TGTGCCAGCAGATTTGGGTCAGTGTGGGAAGAGACCCAGTACTTC.